This TCR beta chain was identified during a study of blood T cell repertoires in COVID-19 (dated by TCRdb to about 2020). Turning to the overall study: Samples covering the acute and convalescent phases of COVID-19 were provided by collaborators in the United States, Italy and Spain. The material from the prospective study consisted of cDNA or gDNA derived from T cells, B-cell-depleted T cells, or PBMCs. Subjects who had been exposed to COVID-19, were actively infected with it, or had recovered from it provided the deeply sampled blood TCRbeta repertoires that made up the dataset. A freely available public database, intended as a resource for researchers studying the immune response to SARS-CoV-2, is where the repertoires were released. The samples were drawn from the first 160 participants of the ongoing ImmuneRACE study and from roughly 1,300 subjects provided by 6 global collaborators. Sample metadata almost always included a de-identified subject ID, COVID-19 status, age in years and sex. HLA class I and class II types, where available, came from metadata supplied by the sample provider rather than from assay-based typing. Beyond this particular receptor, the publication reports: How much clinical and demographic metadata was included differed by source and by participant, and the metadata was provided uncurated.

Reading from cysteine to phenylalanine, the CDR3 counts 16 amino acids. The DNA shown is the 48-base CDR3, in frame from base 1. The junction carries 12 bases between V and J, which are trimmed by 3 bases and 0 bases respectively. Reading the germline V gene (reference sequence) gives CDR1 MNHEY and CDR2 SMNVEV. TCRbeta CDR3 regions were amplified from genomic DNA by means of the immunoSEQ Assay, a bias-controlled multiplex PCR. From the authors' description of their analysis: The number of nucleated cells in each sample was estimated by amplification of reference gene primers within the assay. Sequence reads were collapsed and filtered to measure the absolute abundance of every unique TCRbeta CDR3 rearrangement. For each sample, productive Simpson clonality was calculated by taking the square root of Simpson's diversity index across productive rearrangements. TCRdb provides this immuneACCESS table in a form limited to in-frame rearrangements. Some clones are lacking; in checked studies, under half of them reflect an unresolved V gene, and why the rest are absent is not known. V and J calls and clone size are copied from that table; D and trimming were computed from the DNA. The sample table records about 350,000 clones; roughly 90% of these occur just once. The ten largest account for approximately 1% of the sample.

Of note for this clone: Its cognate antigen has yet to be identified. No per-base quality is available; no much larger clone lies one base away.

In the prospective study, participants were roughly 18 to 100 years old, resided in fewer than 25 geographic areas of the United States, and were enrolled through a virtual design. In the prospective study, participants were assigned to cohorts based on the clinical history participants reported in a screening survey and a study questionnaire. Exposed participants had been in contact with someone with a PCR-confirmed or clinician-diagnosed COVID-19 case within 2 weeks of study entry. In the prospective study, whole blood, serum and a nasopharyngeal or oropharyngeal swab were collected from each participant by mobile phlebotomists. Prospective study participants could optionally give additional blood draws and questionnaires over an approximately 2-month period. Prospective study blood samples were shipped either frozen or at room temperature before DNA extraction.

The TCR originated in a woman in her 30s who had been exposed to COVID-19. In this chain, TRBV27 is recombined with TRBJ2-1, with the D gene call left open. The sequencing sample was made of PBMCs or T cells enriched from blood (not recorded which). The CDR3 sequence is CASSLRRKSSYNEQFF. The bases are TGTGCCAGCAGTTTGAGGCGGAAGAGCTCCTACAATGAGCAGTTCTTC.